The 23 T cell receptor beta chains below all came from one sample that was sequenced in a study of T cell responses to AZD1222 COVID-19 vaccine. The method was immunoSEQ multiplex PCR; TCRdb's version includes in-frame clones alone and lacks a portion of them. The data hold roughly 100,000 clones, with roughly 88% observed a single time. The material sequenced was peripheral blood, taken on day 0 of AZD1222 vaccination. The receptors come from an adult in good health.

The rearrangement links TRBV30 to TRBJ2-7; TRBD1 aligns across 9 bases. The CDR3 is 13 residues long. Per the germline V gene, CDR1 is GTSNPN and CDR2 is SVGIG (reference sequence). Losses at the gene ends were 5 bases for V and 7 bases for J; bases not matched to a gene: 9. The CDR3 DNA follows: TGTGCCTGGGGTCTGACAGGGGGTATGGAGCAGTACTTC. Encoded protein: CAWGLTGGMEQYF.

The chain combines TRBV6-5 with TRBJ1-2; TRBD1 matches 7 bases. The CDR3 totals 14 residues. Germline V CDR1 and CDR2: MNHEY, SVGAGI. The V and J ends lost 6 bases and 6 bases, in that order; junction bases with no gene match: 10. DNA for the CDR3: TGTGCCAGCAGATCAAGACAGGGCTCGGATGGCTACACCTTC. This codes for CASRSRQGSDGYTF.

The V gene is TRBV18, the J gene TRBJ2-7, with a possible D match to TRBD2 (5 bases). CDR1 is KGHSH, CDR2 LQKENI, per germline. This CDR3 has 13 residues. Trimming removed 3 bases from V and 2 bases from J, with 8 bases in between. Here the CDR3 reads CASSPGDPYEQYF. The CDR3 DNA sequence: TGTGCCAGCTCACCGGGAGATCCCTACGAGCAGTACTTC.

The chain combines TRBV30 with TRBJ1-4; TRBD1 matches at 9 bases. With V trimmed by 5 bases and J by 7 bases, 5 bases remained unmatched. This CDR3 region has 13 residues. Germline CDR1 and CDR2: GTSNPN and SVGIG (reference sequence). The CDR3 loop is CAWPTGGSEKLFF. The CDR3 coding sequence is TGTGCCTGGCCGACAGGGGGAAGTGAAAAACTGTTTTTT.

The J gene is TRBJ1-5, the V gene TRBV5-5; 8 bases are a match to TRBD1. Germline values: CDR1 SGHKS, CDR2 YYEKEE (reference sequence). V was clipped by 4 bases and J by 7 bases; unmatched bases: 10. CDR3 length: 15 residues. The CDR3 DNA reads as TGTGCCAGCAGCCCAAGGACAGGGCCGTCACAGCCCCAGCATTTT. This encodes CASSPRTGPSQPQHF.

This chain links TRBV28 with TRBJ1-2; tentatively, D is TRBD1 (5 bases). Germline CDR1 reads MDHEN; CDR2 reads SYDVKM. V dropped 4 bases and J dropped 8 bases, with 11 bases sitting between them. The CDR3 length is 12 residues. The DNA for the CDR3 is TGTGCCAGCAGTTCTACAGGAACCGGCTACACCTTC. Translation: CASSSTGTGYTF.

The chain uses TRBV7-2 and TRBJ1-6, with 9 bases fitting TRBD1. CDR3 size: 17 residues. Germline-derived CDR1 and CDR2 are SGHTA and FQGNSA. V lost 5 bases to trimming and J lost 6 bases; unmatched junction nucleotides: 11. CDR3 amino acids: CASSTPFGQGLNSPLHF. The DNA for the CDR3 is TGTGCCAGCAGCACCCCGTTCGGACAGGGGCTTAATTCACCCCTCCACTTT.

The rearrangement joins TRBV7-3 to TRBJ1-1, with no clear D. Deletions cut 5 bases from V and 1 base from J, with 8 bases between. The CDR3 sequence is 13 residues long. Germline V lookup: CDR1 SGHTA, CDR2 FQGTGA. The CDR3 sequence is CASSPSPNTEAFF. Written as DNA, the CDR3 is TGTGCCAGCAGCCCCTCCCCGAACACTGAAGCTTTCTTT. The complete variable domain, with remaining parts taken from reference TRBV7-3 and TRBJ1-1, reads GAGVSQTPSNKVTEKGKYVELRCDPISGHTALYWYRQSLGQGPEFLIYFQGTGAADDSGLPNDRFFAVRPEGSVSTLKIQRTERGDSAVYLCASSPSPNTEAFFGQGTRLTVV.

This sequence joins TRBV29-1 and TRBJ1-2; tentatively, D is TRBD1 (6 bases). V was shortened by 6 bases and J by 9 bases, with 17 bases between the two germline ends. Germline V gives CDR1 SQVTM, CDR2 ANQGSEA. The CDR3 is 12 amino acids. Here the CDR3 DNA reads TGCAGCGTGTTAGGAGGGGGAGATAGCTACACCTTC. As protein: CSVLGGGDSYTF.

The gene calls are TRBV4-1 and TRBJ1-2, with a weak D call TRBD1 (6 bases). With 3 bases removed from V and 8 bases from J, the gap between germline ends came to 22 bases. Germline values: CDR1 MGHRA, CDR2 YSYEKL. There are 16 residues in the CDR3. CDR3: CASSQFATGFPRGYTF. The CDR3 DNA follows: TGCGCCAGCAGCCAGTTCGCCACAGGGTTCCCTCGGGGCTACACCTTC.

The J gene is TRBJ2-7, the V gene TRBV25-1; maybe TRBD2 (5 bases). There are 15 residues in the CDR3. Between the trimmed V and J ends, which lost 8 bases and 1 base, there was a span of 18 bases. Germline V gene data show CDR1 as MGHDK and CDR2 as SYGVNS. The CDR3: CASGSEAGGSYEQYF. The CDR3, as DNA: TGTGCCAGCGGAAGTGAGGCGGGCGGATCCTACGAGCAGTACTTC.

The rearrangement joins TRBV10-2 to TRBJ1-1; perhaps TRBD1 as D (5 bases). The germline V and J ends were trimmed by 10 bases and 2 bases, with 11 bases remaining between them. Germline CDR1 WSHSY, CDR2 SAAADI. The CDR3 is 12 amino acids. DNA for the CDR3: TGCGCCATTAAAGGGACTAACACTGAAGCTTTCTTT. This translates into CAIKGTNTEAFF.

The V call is TRBV6-5, the J call TRBJ1-2; D unclear. Trimming took 4 bases from V and 2 from J, leaving 8 bases between them. CDR3 size: 13 residues. The germline V gene has CDR1 MNHEY and CDR2 SVGAGI. CDR3 sequence: CASSFHPNYGYTF. The CDR3 DNA sequence: TGTGCCAGCAGTTTCCACCCCAACTATGGCTACACCTTC.

This clone appeared a single time. The chain joins TRBV27 to TRBJ2-5; perhaps TRBD2 as D (6 bases). The CDR3 extends over 13 amino acids. CDR1 and CDR2 from the germline V gene are MNHEY and SMNVEV (reference sequence). Trimming removed 5 bases at V and 7 bases at J, with 14 bases between. CDR3: CASSGDSSRTQYF. The CDR3 nucleotides are TGTGCCAGCAGTGGGGACTCTAGCAGGACCCAGTACTTC.

The chain links TRBV2 to TRBJ1-5; D might be TRBD1 (6 bases). CDR3 length equals 16 residues. Trimming took off 7 bases at V and 8 bases at J, with 24 bases between the two ends. Per the germline V gene, CDR1 is SNHLY and CDR2 is FYNNEI. For the CDR3, the DNA is TGTGCCAGCAATGGAGGCGTGGGGGCGCTAGGGAAGCCCCAGCATTTT. It is translated as CASNGGVGALGKPQHF.

This rearrangement joins TRBV24-1 to TRBJ2-5, with TRBD2 identical over 14 bases. The V gene's germline CDR1 is KGHDR and CDR2 SFDVKD. This CDR3 comprises 17 residues. V was pared by 3 bases and J by 5 bases, with 7 bases of the junction left unmatched. CDR3 nucleotides: TGTGCCACCAGTGATCCGGGACTAGCGGGGGCCCAGGAGACCCAGTACTTC. Its translation is CATSDPGLAGAQETQYF.

The table lists this clone with a count of one. J is TRBJ1-1 and V is TRBV14, with D maybe TRBD1 (6 bases). CDR1 and CDR2 (germline): SGHDN, FVKESK. V was cut by 0 bases and J by 0 bases, with 23 bases left in between. CDR3 size: 20 residues. The CDR3 nucleotides read TGTGCCAGCAGCCAAGAAGTGCGAGGGCGCCAGGGGTCGATGAACACTGAAGCTTTCTTT. As protein: CASSQEVRGRQGSMNTEAFF.

The CDR3 sequence is CASSDSPIYGYTF. The CDR3 bases are TGTGCCAGCAGTGATTCGCCTATCTATGGCTACACCTTC. The chain is built from TRBV25-1 and TRBJ1-2; D remains ambiguous. The CDR3 contains 13 residues. Germline values: CDR1 MGHDK, CDR2 SYGVNS. The V gene lost 3 bases and the J gene lost 4 bases, with 9 bases spanning the gap.

The CDR3 reads CASSEMVTGPRGYTF. The CDR3 DNA is TGTGCCAGCAGTGAAATGGTAACAGGTCCGAGGGGCTACACCTTC. The V gene is TRBV2, the J gene TRBJ1-2; D is possibly TRBD1 (5 bases). The CDR3 has 15 amino acids. Germline loops: CDR1 SNHLY, CDR2 FYNNEI. V was cut by 2 bases and J by 8 bases, with 18 bases left in between.

The rearrangement uses TRBV27 and TRBJ2-7; 7 nucleotides align to TRBD1. Germline-derived CDR1 and CDR2 are MNHEY and SMNVEV (reference sequence). The CDR3 consists of 15 residues. J gave up 2 bases and V 2 bases, and 6 bases lay outside the gene matches. The CDR3 here is CASSLGLGQAYEQYF. CDR3 in DNA: TGTGCCAGCAGTTTAGGCCTAGGACAGGCCTACGAGCAGTACTTC.

The chain couples TRBV7-3 to TRBJ1-6; no definite D call. Germline V lookup: CDR1 SGHTA, CDR2 FQGTGA. The CDR3 has 14 residues. The ends were cut back, 2 bases at V and 13 bases at J, with 15 bases in the middle. CDR3 coding DNA: TGTGCCAGCAGCTTATCGGGCGAAACGGGGCCCCTCCACTTT. It specifies CASSLSGETGPLHF.

The V and J genes are TRBV30 and TRBJ2-5; 7 nucleotides align to TRBD2. V trimming: 5 bases; J trimming: 2 bases; junction bases outside the gene matches: 5. The CDR3 has 13 residues. The V gene's germline CDR1 is GTSNPN and CDR2 SVGIG (reference sequence). CDR3 coding DNA: TGTGCCTGGGCCTGGGGGGGGCAAGAGACCCAGTACTTC. Protein product: CAWAWGGQETQYF.

The chain uses TRBV7-8 and TRBJ2-7; D is possibly TRBD1 (5 bases). The CDR3 consists of 16 residues. Germline CDR1 reads SGHVS; CDR2 reads FQNEAQ. The V gene lost 2 bases and the J gene lost 5 bases, with 19 bases spanning the gap. CDR3 nucleotide sequence: TGTGCCAGCAGCTTACTTCAGGGCCGAGGTTCCCACGAGCAGTACTTC. It translates to CASSLLQGRGSHEQYF.